Below are 22 T cell receptor beta chains sequenced from a single sample in a study of T cells in Graves' hyperthyroidism and ophthalmopathy. RNA transcripts served as the template for amplifying TCR beta CDR3 regions. HTBI primers were used for first-round RT-PCR of the TCR CDR3. TCRdb re-derived calls from the multiplex PCR reads in MiXCR, one entry per CDR3 protein. The sample gives roughly 720,000 distinct CDR3 sequences, around 16% of which show up once; roughly a sixth is in the top ten. Sequenced sample: blood. These receptors all stem from a man in his fifties or sixties with Graves' hyperthyroidism.

The table lists this clonotype with many counts. The chain couples TRBV12-3 or TRBV12-4 to TRBJ2-1; D ambiguous. With 5 bases removed from V and 9 bases from J, the gap between germline ends came to 11 bases. The CDR3 covers 12 residues. Here the CDR3 DNA reads TGTGCCAGCAGTGGCTTGAGGAGTGAGCAGTTCTTC. Translating gives CASSGLRSEQFF.

The sample holds many counts of this clonotype. The chain is built from TRBV3-1 and TRBJ1-1; D is uncertain. Trimming stripped 3 bases from V and 1 base from J, with 3 bases between. Germline values: CDR1 LGHDT, CDR2 YNNKEL (reference sequence). This CDR3 contains 12 residues. In DNA, the CDR3 is TGTGCCAGCAGCCAGGCGAACACTGAAGCTTTCTTT. Translating it yields CASSQANTEAFF.

This clonotype was picked up many times. The chain couples TRBV28 to TRBJ1-2; D call uncertain. CDR1 MDHEN and CDR2 SYDVKM come from the germline V gene. The V end was cut by 5 bases, the J end by 6 bases, with 16 bases between. The CDR3 consists of 14 residues. The CDR3 sequence is CASSRLTTPHGYTF. CDR3 DNA sequence: TGTGCCAGCAGTCGACTTACCACTCCGCATGGCTACACCTTC.

The CDR3 reads CASSSQTGNGYTF. The CDR3 nucleotides are TGTGCCAGCAGCTCCCAGACAGGGAATGGCTACACCTTC. The chain employs TRBV7-3 and TRBJ1-2; 7 bases map to TRBD1. This CDR3 region has 13 residues. Germline lookup yields CDR1 SGHTA and CDR2 FQGTGA. The junction had 5 bases not matched to a gene; V was cut back by 4 bases and J by 6 bases.

This clonotype was counted at least ten times. The chain combines TRBV7-9 with TRBJ2-1; the D gene is possibly TRBD1 (5 bases). Germline V gives CDR1 SEHNR, CDR2 FQNEAQ (reference sequence). The CDR3 runs to 15 residues. V shed 5 bases and J shed 0 bases, with 11 bases lying between them. The CDR3 spells CASSAGSLSYNEQFF. The CDR3 bases are TGTGCCAGCAGCGCAGGGTCCCTCTCCTACAATGAGCAGTTCTTC.

This clonotype was counted a few times. The chain has TRBV7-2 and TRBJ2-3; D possibly uses TRBD1 or TRBD2 (6 bases each). Per the germline V gene, CDR1 is SGHTA and CDR2 is FQGNSA. Trimming took off 1 base at V and 5 bases at J, with 16 bases between the two ends. CDR3 size: 16 residues. The chain's CDR3 is CASSLVISGGGDTQYF. The CDR3 region has the DNA TGTGCCAGCAGCTTAGTTATTAGCGGAGGGGGAGATACGCAGTATTTT. Combining the CDR3 with reference TRBV7-2 and TRBJ2-3 gives the whole variable domain GAGVSQSPSNKVTEKGKDVELRCDPISGHTALYWYRQSLGQGLEFLIYFQGNSAPDKSGLPSDRFSAERTGGSVSTLTIQRTQQEDSAVYLCASSLVISGGGDTQYFGPGTRLTVL.

Only a few counts were recorded for this clonotype. The chain carries TRBV19 and TRBJ1-5; a weak D match, TRBD1 (6 bases). The CDR3 is 17 amino acids. V was pared by 6 bases and J by 0 bases, with 18 bases between. Germline V gene data show CDR1 as LNHDA and CDR2 as SQIVND (reference sequence). CDR3 sequence (DNA): TGTGCCAGTAGGGCTGCCGTAGGGGGAGATAGCAATCAGCCCCAGCATTTT. It specifies CASRAAVGGDSNQPQHF.

This clonotype was recorded a few times. The chain has TRBV5-1 and TRBJ2-3; TRBD2 agrees at 7 bases. J was trimmed by 0 bases and V by 2 bases; bases with no gene match: 3. Germline V CDR1 and CDR2: SGHRS, YFSETQ. The CDR3 totals 15 residues. The CDR3 here is CASSFSGVSTDTQYF. CDR3 DNA sequence: TGCGCCAGCAGCTTCAGCGGGGTTAGCACAGATACGCAGTATTTT.

The chain employs TRBV3-1 and TRBJ1-1; 10 bases fit TRBD1. The germline V gene encodes CDR1 LGHDT and CDR2 YNNKEL (reference sequence). Losses at the gene ends were 4 bases for V and 5 bases for J; bases not matched to a gene: 19. This CDR3 has 19 amino acids. The CDR3 region has the DNA TGTGCCAGCAGCCCTATTACGACACTCCGGGACAGGGGAGGGACTGAAGCTTTCTTT. Translation gives CASSPITTLRDRGGTEAFF.

This clonotype came up many times. V and J are TRBV5-1 and TRBJ1-1; no clear D gene. Per germline, CDR1 SGHRS and CDR2 YFSETQ. The length of the CDR3 is 13 residues. Trimming pared 1 base from V and 4 bases from J, leaving 8 bases between. This chain's CDR3 is CASSLMDGTEAFF. The CDR3 DNA reads TGCGCCAGCAGCTTGATGGACGGCACTGAAGCTTTCTTT.

The J gene is TRBJ2-1, the V gene TRBV5-6; 7 bases are shared with TRBD2. In germline, CDR1 is SGHDT, CDR2 YYEEEE. J was trimmed by 7 bases and V by 3 bases; bases with no gene match: 13. The CDR3 is 16 amino acids. The CDR3 bases are TGTGCCAGCAGCTCCTTCGGGGGAGGGCGCAAAAATGAGCAGTTCTTC. Residues: CASSSFGGGRKNEQFF.

This clonotype has ten or more counts. J is TRBJ2-3 and V is TRBV28, with TRBD2 matching over 15 bases. The germline V gene encodes CDR1 MDHEN and CDR2 SYDVKM. The length of the CDR3 is 19 residues. Unmatched junction bases numbered 9, after V lost 5 bases and J lost 0 bases. The CDR3 loop reads CASSPAGTSGRFSTDTQYF. DNA for the CDR3: TGTGCCAGCAGTCCTGCCGGGACTAGCGGGAGGTTTAGCACAGATACGCAGTATTTT. The full variable domain, with the rest looked up from reference TRBV28 and TRBJ2-3, is DVKVTQSSRYLVKRTGEKVFLECVQDMDHENMFWYRQDPGLGLRLIYFSYDVKMKEKGDIPEGYSVSREKKERFSLILESASTNQTSMYLCASSPAGTSGRFSTDTQYFGPGTRLTVL.

The chain employs TRBV20-1 and TRBJ1-3; possibly TRBD1 for D (6 bases). From germline, CDR1 is DFQATT and CDR2 SNEGSKA (reference sequence). The CDR3 length is 15 residues. Between the trimmed V and J ends, which lost 2 bases and 0 bases, there was a span of 11 bases. The CDR3 sequence is CSARPDRLSGNTIYF. CDR3 in DNA: TGCAGTGCTAGACCAGACAGGCTCTCTGGAAACACCATATATTTT.

This clonotype appeared a single time. The chain employs TRBV7-3 and TRBJ2-1; the match to TRBD1 covers 7 bases. The germline CDR1 and CDR2 sequences are SGHTA and FQGTGA. This CDR3 has 16 residues. V was clipped by 3 bases and J by 1 base; unmatched bases: 6. CDR3 in amino acids: CASSFRTGLSYNEQFF. CDR3 nucleotides: TGTGCCAGCAGCTTCCGGACAGGCCTTTCCTACAATGAGCAGTTCTTC.

This chain links TRBV6-1 with TRBJ1-1; D unclear. V lost 3 bases to trimming and J lost 5 bases, with 7 bases between them. The CDR3 length is 12 residues. From germline, CDR1 is MNHNS and CDR2 SASEGT. Here the CDR3 DNA reads TGTGCCAGCAGTGAGATAGTGACTGAAGCTTTCTTT. Translation: CASSEIVTEAFF.

In this sample, this clonotype turned up a few times. V is TRBV6-2 or TRBV6-3 and J is TRBJ2-7, with a possible D match to TRBD2 (6 bases). V lost 5 bases to trimming and J lost 2 bases, with 10 bases between them. CDR1 MNHEY and CDR2 SVGEGT come from the germline V gene. The CDR3 spans 13 residues. The CDR3 DNA is TGTGCCAGCAGTACTTTAGCGGCCTACGAGCAGTACTTC. It specifies CASSTLAAYEQYF.

The sample holds a few counts of this clonotype. This may come from a read error, since a much larger clone is one base off. The chain joins TRBV15 to TRBJ2-3; 9 nucleotides line up with TRBD2. Germline values: CDR1 LNHNV, CDR2 YYDKDF (reference sequence). The CDR3 loop spans 18 amino acids. The chain's CDR3 is CTTSRDPELAGRTDTQYF. CDR3 nucleotides: TGTACCACCAGCAGAGATCCGGAGCTAGCGGGACGCACAGATACGCAGTATTTT.

This clonotype was detected ten times or more. The genes are TRBV12-3 or TRBV12-4 and TRBJ2-1; 7 bases match TRBD2. The length of the CDR3 is 16 residues. Germline trimming cut 3 bases from V and 2 bases from J; bases unmatched to any gene: 7. The CDR3 sequence is CASSFSSGPTYNEQFF. CDR3 DNA: TGTGCCAGCAGTTTCTCTAGCGGCCCTACCTACAATGAGCAGTTCTTC.

This clonotype has ten or more counts. CDR3 sequence: CATSSRDTNSYEQYF. The DNA for the CDR3 is TGTGCCACCAGCTCGCGGGACACCAACTCCTACGAGCAGTACTTC. The chain carries TRBV15 and TRBJ2-7; TRBD1 or TRBD2 may be the D gene (6 bases each). The CDR3 spans 15 residues. V was cut by 5 bases and J by 0 bases, with 14 bases left in between. Germline CDR1 reads LNHNV; CDR2 reads YYDKDF (reference sequence). Full variable domain (remainder filled in from reference TRBV15 and TRBJ2-7): DAMVIQNPRYQVTQFGKPVTLSCSQTLNHNVMYWYQQKSSQAPKLLFHYYDKDFNNEADTPDNFQSRRPNTSFCFLDIRSPGLGDTAMYLCATSSRDTNSYEQYFGPGTRLTVT.

This clonotype was seen at least ten times. The chain recombines TRBV28 with TRBJ2-3, with a weak D call TRBD1 (6 bases). The germline CDR1 and CDR2 sequences are MDHEN and SYDVKM. The CDR3 extends over 14 amino acids. Trimming took 5 bases from V and 4 from J, leaving 13 bases between them. The CDR3, as DNA: TGTGCCAGCAGTACATCCAGGGGCGCAGATACGCAGTATTTT. The encoded protein is CASSTSRGADTQYF.

This clonotype was found once. A much larger clone differs by one base, so this may be a read error. V and J are TRBV9 and TRBJ1-5, with a weak D call TRBD1 (6 bases). The CDR3 length is 15 residues. V lost 0 bases, J lost 4 bases, and 11 bases lay in between. Germline V lookup: CDR1 SGDLS, CDR2 YYNGEE. The CDR3 is CASSVGPGANQPQHF. CDR3 coding DNA: TGTGCCAGCAGCGTAGGGCCAGGGGCGAATCAGCCCCAGCATTTT.

This clonotype was detected ten times or more. The chain recombines TRBV20-1 with TRBJ2-5, with D possibly matching TRBD1 (6 bases). V lost 5 bases to trimming and J lost 2 bases, with 12 bases between them. The CDR3 totals 13 residues. Looked up from germline, CDR1 is DFQATT and CDR2 is SNEGSKA (reference sequence). The CDR3 spells CSAGGQLQETQYF. The CDR3 bases are TGCAGTGCTGGAGGACAGCTTCAAGAGACCCAGTACTTC.